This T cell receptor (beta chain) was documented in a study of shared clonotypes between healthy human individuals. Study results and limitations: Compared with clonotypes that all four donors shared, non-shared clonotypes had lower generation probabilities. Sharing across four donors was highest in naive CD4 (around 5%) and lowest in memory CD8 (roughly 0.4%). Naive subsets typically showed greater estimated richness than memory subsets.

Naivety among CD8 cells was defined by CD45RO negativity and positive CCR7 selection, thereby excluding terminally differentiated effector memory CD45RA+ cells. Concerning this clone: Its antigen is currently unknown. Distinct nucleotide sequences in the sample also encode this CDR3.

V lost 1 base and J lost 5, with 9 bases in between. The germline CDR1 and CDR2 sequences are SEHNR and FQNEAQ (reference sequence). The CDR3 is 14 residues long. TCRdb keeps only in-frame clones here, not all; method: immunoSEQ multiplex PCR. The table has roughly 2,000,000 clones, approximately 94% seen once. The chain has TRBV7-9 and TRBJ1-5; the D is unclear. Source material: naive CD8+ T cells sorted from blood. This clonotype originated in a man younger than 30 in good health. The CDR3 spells CASSLGGSHQPQHF. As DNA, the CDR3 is TGTGCCAGCAGCTTAGGAGGATCCCATCAGCCCCAGCATTTT.